This T cell receptor beta chain was found in a study of T cells in localized non-small cell lung cancer (dated by TCRdb to about 2020). At the level of the whole study: The study examined T cell repertoires in approximately 240 patients with early-stage NSCLC and compared tumors with uninvolved tumor-adjacent lungs. The cohort comprised 200 to 300 treatment-naïve NSCLC patients with resected, localized lung tumors. A mean age of around 66 years was recorded for the NSCLC patients, of whom under 150 were male and around 100 were female.

At diagnosis, peripheral blood, uninvolved tumor-adjacent lung and tumor were collected and stored as a combination of fresh-frozen and FFPE material. For TCR repertoire profiling, blood samples were analyzed as peripheral blood mononuclear cells. To note about this clone: What this receptor recognizes is not known. No base qualities exist here, and no much larger clone lies one base off it.

The immunoSEQ Assay was used to sequence TCR beta CDR3 regions from DNA. On the authors' methods: T cell density was computed as TCR beta template counts normalized to usable DNA estimated by amplifying housekeeping genes. The preseqR package was used to estimate richness by extrapolating to 400,000 templates for PBMC samples and to 120,000 templates for tissue samples. Clonality was defined by subtracting Pielou's evenness from one. Tissue-enriched TCRs were identified by differential abundance testing using productive amino-acid clonotypes, minimum total count 5 and alpha 0.1. The Jaccard Index and the Morisita Overlap Index were used to measure repertoire overlap between compartments. GLIPH grouped TCR beta CDR3s together with public tetramer-defined viral CDR3s, and a viral motif had to include at least three viral sequences and show V-gene enrichment. The immuneACCESS repertoire file appears here via TCRdb, limited to in-frame rearrangements. These files lack a portion of the clones; in checked studies, under half of the deficit traces to unresolved V genes, and the cause of the others is not known. V and J calls and clone size are given by that table; D and trimming were obtained from the DNA. The sample includes more than 45,000 clones, with roughly 84% observed a single time. Approximately 18% of the sample lies in the top ten.

CDR1 and CDR2 (SGHRS, YFSETQ) derive from the germline V gene. The CDR3 measures 13 amino acids from cysteine to phenylalanine. The read is trimmed to its CDR3 DNA, 39 bases read in frame from base 1. Trimming removed 0 bases from V and 4 bases from J, leaving 5 bases between the germline ends. Broader findings and caveats from the paper: Because of the exploratory design, TCR variables were selected using unadjusted p-values without false-discovery rate correction. Longer overall survival was associated with higher blood T cell density, whereas shorter survival was associated with higher adjacent-lung clonality. Uninvolved tumor-adjacent lung showed the highest T cell clonality, higher than tumor, which suggests more focused antigenic responses in the uninvolved tumor-adjacent lung. Because multi-region tumor sequencing was not performed, intratumor heterogeneity could not be ruled out. Of the top 100 tumor clones, a median of 57 were detected in paired uninvolved adjacent lung; approximately 28 were also among that lung's top 100.

This TCR was recovered from a man aged 35-75 years with stage III lung adenocarcinoma. This sample comprised peripheral blood mononuclear cells, obtained before any cancer treatment. The chain is assembled from TRBV5-1 and TRBJ2-1; the D gene is not confidently resolved. CDR3 region: CASSLEEYNEQFF. The sequenced DNA is TGCGCCAGCAGCTTGGAGGAGTACAATGAGCAGTTCTTC.